The 10 T cell receptor beta chains given below trace back to one sample, sequenced in a study of blood T cells in healthy people across ages. Primed by a sample-barcoded 5' primer and a J-beta primer mix, a second PCR proceeded for roughly 6 to 12 cycles. TCRdb fed the 5' RACE reads into MiXCR, producing one record per CDR3 protein. The sample lists some 800,000 distinct CDR3 sequences; 40% to 50% were seen once. The sequenced material came from blood. These receptors all stem from a man aged 55 to 70 in good health.

This clonotype was recorded only once. Germline and junction disagree at one end, which may indicate a read error. This rearrangement joins TRBV5-4 to TRBJ2-6; D is perhaps TRBD1 (6 bases). This CDR3 spans 17 amino acids. CDR1 is SGHNT, CDR2 YYREEE, per germline (reference sequence). CDR3 bases: TGTGCCGGCAGCCCCTCGGGACACCGCTCTGGGGCCAACGTCTTGACTTTC. It codes for CAGSPSGHRSGANVLTF.

The table lists this clonotype with a few counts. J is TRBJ2-7 and V is TRBV11-2; D unclear. The CDR3 has 12 residues. From germline, CDR1 is SGHAT and CDR2 FQNNGV. V lost 1 base and J lost 6, with 7 bases in between. This CDR3 reads CASSLVASEQYF. CDR3 nucleotides: TGTGCCAGCAGCTTAGTTGCGTCCGAGCAGTACTTC.

The CDR3 loop is CSASRSDQPQHF. The CDR3 region has the DNA TGCAGTGCTAGTAGGTCGGATCAGCCCCAGCATTTT. The V gene is TRBV20-1, the J gene TRBJ1-5; D remains ambiguous. CDR1 is DFQATT and CDR2 is SNEGSKA in the germline V gene (reference sequence). V lost 3 bases and J 5 bases, leaving 8 bases between the germline ends. The CDR3 length is 12 residues.

A few counts support this clonotype. The V call is TRBV27, the J call TRBJ2-1; D not certain. V lost 4 bases and J lost 7, with 20 bases in between. The CDR3 loop spans 16 amino acids. Germline V gene sequence: CDR1 MNHEY, CDR2 SMNVEV (reference sequence). The CDR3 bases are TGTGCCAGCAGTTCCATCATGGGCGATTGGGGTAATGAGCAGTTCTTC. It translates to CASSSIMGDWGNEQFF.

This clonotype was found a few times. As DNA, the CDR3 is TGTGCCAGCAGCTCGGGCCCGACAGGGACCCAGTACTTC. Translated, it gives CASSSGPTGTQYF. The rearrangement links TRBV7-2 to TRBJ2-5, with D perhaps matching TRBD1 (6 bases). V lost 4 bases and J lost 7, with 13 bases in between. The CDR3 totals 13 residues. CDR1 is SGHTA and CDR2 is FQGNSA in the germline V gene. Complete variable domain (other parts from reference TRBV7-2 and TRBJ2-5): GAGVSQSPSNKVTEKGKDVELRCDPISGHTALYWYRQSLGQGLEFLIYFQGNSAPDKSGLPSDRFSAERTGGSVSTLTIQRTQQEDSAVYLCASSSGPTGTQYFGPGTRLLVL.

The rearrangement links TRBV27 to TRBJ2-3, with TRBD1 as a possible D gene (6 bases). V lost 5 bases and J 1 base, leaving 13 bases between the germline ends. The germline gives CDR1 MNHEY, CDR2 SMNVEV (reference sequence). There are 15 residues in the CDR3. The DNA for the CDR3 is TGTGCCAGCAGTCCAGGGGATGTCCGCACAGATACGCAGTATTTT. Its protein is CASSPGDVRTDTQYF.

Details on this clonotype: Since a much larger clone is just one base distant, this may be a read error. V usage is TRBV6-2 or TRBV6-3 and J usage is TRBJ2-5, with D perhaps TRBD1 (6 bases). Germline CDR1 reads MNHEY; CDR2 reads SVGEGT. The CDR3 contains 14 residues. The V end was cut by 5 bases, the J end by 11 bases, with 21 bases between. The DNA of the CDR3 is TGTGCCAGCAGTCGAACAGGGTATTACAATGAGCAGTACTTC. Translating it yields CASSRTGYYNEQYF.

This rearrangement joins TRBV29-1 to TRBJ1-2, with D maybe TRBD1 (6 bases). With 7 bases removed from V and 8 bases from J, the gap between germline ends came to 20 bases. This CDR3 is 13 amino acids long. Germline V gene lookup returns CDR1 SQVTM and CDR2 ANQGSEA. The CDR3 loop reads CSAPGPGRGGYTF. In nucleotides, the CDR3 is TGCAGCGCTCCAGGACCGGGCAGGGGCGGCTACACCTTC.

Many counts were recorded for this clonotype. V and J are TRBV5-8 and TRBJ1-2; D is uncertain. In germline, CDR1 is SGHTS, CDR2 YDEGEE. V was cut by 1 base and J by 3 bases, with 4 bases left in between. This CDR3 contains 12 residues. CDR3 nucleotide sequence: TGTGCCAGCAGCTTGCAGTACTATGGCTACACCTTC. This sequence encodes CASSLQYYGYTF.

The rearrangement joins TRBV6-2 or TRBV6-3 to TRBJ2-4; D remains unclear. V gave up 3 bases and J gave up 0 bases, with 6 bases separating them. Germline values: CDR1 MNHEY, CDR2 SVGEGT. The length of the CDR3 is 14 residues. CDR3 sequence (DNA): TGTGCCAGCAGTTATACGGGAGCCAAAAACATTCAGTACTTC. Translation: CASSYTGAKNIQYF.